A selection of T cell receptor beta chains follows, all from one sample in a study of T cell responses to AZD1222 COVID-19 vaccine. Generated by immunoSEQ multiplex PCR, the TCRdb table keeps only in-frame clones and is missing some. This table holds 150,000 to 200,000 clones, approximately 93% found once. The material was peripheral blood, obtained on day 0 of AZD1222 vaccination. The receptors were gathered from an adult in good health. Both conserved end residues are part of each CDR3. Each record gives: V gene, clone size, J gene, CDR3 length, D gene, CDR3 protein, CDR3 DNA. D genes are given only for firm matches. Size values are once, few and many counts, or a class for expanded clones, and some rows have none.

>TRBV15|-|TRBJ1-4|16|-
CATSRDHRGVDEKLFF
TGTGCCACCAGCAGAGATCATCGGGGGGTAGATGAAAAACTGTTTTTT
>TRBV2|-|TRBJ2-3|16|TRBD2
CASSEASSASGGPQYF
TGTGCCAGCAGTGAAGCGTCGTCGGCTAGCGGGGGCCCGCAGTATTTT
>TRBV13|-|TRBJ1-4|17|-
CASSNHLLGGTNEKLFF
TGTGCCAGCAGCAACCACCTCCTCGGGGGCACTAATGAAAAACTGTTTTTT
>TRBV5-1|-|TRBJ2-3|14|-
CASSLGGYTDTQYF
TGCGCCAGCAGCTTAGGGGGGTACACAGATACGCAGTATTTT
>TRBV5-1|-|TRBJ1-1|15|-
CASSFNSQPNTEAFF
TGCGCCAGCAGCTTCAACAGCCAGCCAAACACTGAAGCTTTCTTT
>TRBV10-3|once|TRBJ2-7|15|-
CAISDEDARLREQYF
TGTGCCATCAGTGACGAGGACGCCAGGTTGAGGGAGCAGTACTTC
>TRBV6-1|-|TRBJ2-2|17|-
CASSEAPRVRNTGELFF
TGTGCCAGCAGTGAAGCTCCCAGGGTAAGGAACACCGGGGAGCTGTTTTTT
>TRBV3-1/TRBV3-2|-|TRBJ1-1|16|TRBD1
CASSQWGQAMNTEAFF
TGTGCCAGCAGCCAGTGGGGACAGGCAATGAACACTGAAGCTTTCTTT
>TRBV27|-|TRBJ2-1|15|-
CASRIPQGRSNEQFF
TGTGCCAGCAGAATCCCTCAGGGCCGTTCCAATGAGCAGTTCTTC
>TRBV5-1|-|TRBJ2-5|17|-
CASSQGQGSVTGETQYF
TGCGCCAGCAGCCAAGGCCAGGGATCGGTGACCGGGGAGACCCAGTACTTC
>TRBV19|-|TRBJ1-1|13|-
CASSIRENTEAFF
TGTGCCAGTAGTATAAGGGAGAACACTGAAGCTTTCTTT
>TRBV5-1|-|TRBJ1-4|14|TRBD1
CASRSGQAVEKLFF
TGCGCCAGCAGATCAGGACAGGCGGTCGAAAAACTGTTTTTT
>TRBV3-1/TRBV3-2|-|TRBJ2-7|16|TRBD2
CASSPWTSGSFYEQYF
TGTGCCAGCAGCCCCTGGACTAGCGGGAGCTTTTACGAGCAGTACTTC
>TRBV7-2|few|TRBJ2-4|19|TRBD1
CASSPRRPGTGGTKNIQYF
TGTGCCAGCAGCCCCAGACGGCCCGGGACAGGGGGTACCAAAAACATTCAGTACTTC
>TRBV7-9|-|TRBJ2-2|16|TRBD2
CASSSTSGRVTGELFF
TGTGCCAGCAGCTCAACTAGCGGGAGAGTCACCGGGGAGCTGTTTTTT
>TRBV20-1|-|TRBJ1-2|12|-
CSASLGDRGYTF
TGCAGTGCTAGTCTGGGGGATAGGGGCTACACCTTC
>TRBV27|-|TRBJ1-2|14|-
CASSLRFSRGGYTF
TGTGCCAGCAGTTTAAGGTTCTCGCGAGGTGGCTACACCTTC
>TRBV2|-|TRBJ1-5|15|-
CASSERQGNNQPQHF
TGTGCCAGCAGTGAACGGCAGGGCAACAATCAGCCCCAGCATTTT
>TRBV5-4|once|TRBJ2-7|14|TRBD2
CASSRGLADYEQYF
TGTGCCAGCAGCCGGGGACTAGCGGACTACGAGCAGTACTTC
>TRBV19|-|TRBJ1-1|14|TRBD1
CASSRQGSGTEAFF
TGTGCCAGTAGTAGACAGGGGTCAGGCACTGAAGCTTTCTTT
>TRBV20-1|-|TRBJ1-6|14|TRBD1
CSASSGLTGAPLHF
TGCAGTGCTAGTTCGGGTTTGACAGGGGCGCCCCTCCACTTT
>TRBV5-4|-|TRBJ2-7|15|TRBD1
CASSLGRDSSYEQYF
TGTGCCAGCAGCTTGGGTCGGGACAGCTCCTACGAGCAGTACTTC
>TRBV3-1/TRBV3-2|-|TRBJ1-1|12|-
CASSLRTTEAFF
TGTGCCAGCAGCCTCAGGACTACTGAAGCTTTCTTT
>TRBV7-9|-|TRBJ1-2|14|TRBD1
CASSKDRGKGGYTF
TGTGCCAGCAGCAAGGACAGGGGGAAGGGTGGCTACACCTTC
>TRBV5-1|-|TRBJ2-7|15|-
CASSLAITGISEQYF
TGCGCCAGCAGCTTGGCGATCACAGGGATCTCCGAGCAGTACTTC
>TRBV6-5|-|TRBJ1-2|15|TRBD1
CASSLQPGTGYDYTF
TGTGCCAGCAGCCTACAACCCGGGACAGGGTACGACTACACCTTC
>TRBV11-2|-|TRBJ2-7|14|TRBD2
CASSLGTSQTSLYF
TGTGCCAGCAGCTTAGGGACTAGTCAAACCTCTCTGTACTTC
>TRBV18|-|TRBJ2-3|13|-
CASSPKGTDTQYF
TGTGCCAGCTCACCTAAGGGCACAGATACGCAGTATTTT
>TRBV25-1|once|TRBJ1-1|17|-
CASSGPIGISSGTEAFF
TGTGCCAGCAGTGGCCCCATAGGTATTTCTTCGGGCACTGAAGCTTTCTTT
>TRBV11-2|-|TRBJ1-4|11|-
CASSWASKLFF
TGTGCCAGCAGCTGGGCCAGTAAACTGTTTTTT
>TRBV10-3|-|TRBJ1-2|13|-
CANSQGFNYGYTF
TGTGCCAACAGCCAGGGGTTCAACTATGGCTACACCTTC
>TRBV3-1/TRBV3-2|-|TRBJ1-6|15|-
CASSLSTTRPSPLHF
TGTGCCAGCAGCCTTTCGACTACAAGGCCTTCACCCCTCCACTTT
>TRBV5-1|once|TRBJ1-1|15|TRBD1
CATALNGQGDTEAFF
TGCGCCACCGCCCTAAATGGACAGGGTGACACTGAAGCTTTCTTT
>TRBV7-9|-|TRBJ1-5|16|-
CASSLARGQFNQPQHF
TGTGCCAGCAGCTTAGCACGGGGGCAGTTTAATCAGCCCCAGCATTTT
>TRBV29-1|-|TRBJ2-6|19|-
CSVERQEGQLNSGANVLTF
TGCAGCGTTGAAAGGCAGGAGGGCCAACTTAACTCTGGGGCCAACGTCCTGACTTTC
>TRBV5-6|-|TRBJ2-2|15|-
CASSPVGLLTGELFF
TGTGCCAGCAGCCCCGTTGGCCTCCTAACCGGGGAGCTGTTTTTT
>TRBV29-1|-|TRBJ2-3|15|TRBD2
CSVDGLAGLADTQYF
TGCAGCGTTGATGGGCTAGCGGGATTAGCAGATACGCAGTATTTT
>TRBV3-1/TRBV3-2|-|TRBJ1-6|19|-
CASSQDWGTSGSYNSPLHF
TGTGCCAGCAGCCAAGATTGGGGAACATCGGGGTCCTATAATTCACCCCTCCACTTT
>TRBV4-2|-|TRBJ1-3|18|-
CASSQESPGGGSGNTIYF
TGTGCCAGCAGCCAAGAGTCTCCGGGGGGGGGCTCTGGAAACACCATATATTTT
>TRBV27|-|TRBJ1-1|14|TRBD1
CASSGQGRNTEAFF
TGTGCCAGCAGTGGACAGGGGAGAAACACTGAAGCTTTCTTT
>TRBV24-1|once|TRBJ2-1|12|-
CATSDFKDEQFF
TGTGCCACCAGTGATTTTAAGGACGAGCAGTTCTTC
>TRBV5-4|-|TRBJ1-2|15|TRBD1
CASSFPTGQGKGYTF
TGTGCCAGCAGCTTCCCAACGGGACAGGGTAAAGGCTACACCTTC
>TRBV29-1|-|TRBJ2-7|13|-
CSVEGGFSYEQYF
TGCAGCGTTGAAGGGGGTTTCTCCTACGAGCAGTACTTC
>TRBV11-3|-|TRBJ1-1|13|TRBD1
CASSQQGDTEAFF
TGTGCCAGCAGCCAACAGGGGGACACTGAAGCTTTCTTT
>TRBV14|-|TRBJ1-4|14|-
CASSQALTDEKLFF
TGTGCCAGCAGCCAAGCCTTGACGGATGAAAAACTGTTTTTT
>TRBV5-5|-|TRBJ1-1|16|TRBD1
CASSFDLGTANTEAFF
TGTGCCAGCAGCTTTGATCTTGGGACAGCGAACACTGAAGCTTTCTTT
>TRBV12-3/TRBV12-4|-|TRBJ1-5|12|-
CASGERGEPQHF
TGTGCCAGCGGGGAGAGAGGGGAGCCCCAGCATTTT
>TRBV2|-|TRBJ2-2|16|-
CASNSPDLPNTGELFF
TGTGCCAGCAACTCTCCGGACTTACCGAACACCGGGGAGCTGTTTTTT